This passage covers 4 T cell receptor beta chains from one sample sequenced in a study of beta chain features in type 1 diabetes. Every bit of the isolated RNA underwent reverse transcription, so sequencing read expressed TCRB transcripts. TCRdb's copy holds only in-frame clones and misses some; the assay was immunoSEQ multiplex PCR. The sample shows over 150,000 clones, under 13% of them seen only once. Findings and limits, study-wide: Shorter TCRB CDR3s, moderately but significantly so, were found in Type 1 diabetes patients in all four CD4+ subsets.

For these TCRs, the target antigens are not known. Sequenced: central memory CD4+ T cells from blood. Every receptor here comes from a young man with type 1 diabetes.

The V call is TRBV5-1, the J call TRBJ2-7; D call uncertain. The V end was cut by 3 bases, the J end by 2 bases, with 9 bases between. The CDR3 is made up of 13 amino acids. CDR1 is SGHRS, CDR2 YFSETQ, per germline. CDR3 nucleotide sequence: TGCGCCAGCAGCTACAGTGAAGCCTACGAGCAGTACTTC. Translating gives CASSYSEAYEQYF.

This clone has just a few counts. The rearrangement links TRBV30 to TRBJ2-7, with D perhaps TRBD1 (5 bases). The germline V and J ends were trimmed by 1 base and 2 bases, with 12 bases remaining between them. In germline, CDR1 is GTSNPN, CDR2 SVGIG (reference sequence). The CDR3 runs to 14 residues. The CDR3 sequence: CAWSDGHKAYEQYF. CDR3 nucleotide sequence: TGTGCCTGGAGTGACGGACATAAGGCCTACGAGCAGTACTTC.

This chain connects TRBV4-2 to TRBJ2-2; 11 positions agree with TRBD2. The CDR3 loop spans 17 amino acids. From germline, CDR1 is LGHNA and CDR2 YNFKEQ. The trim removed 1 base at V and 0 bases at J, leaving 1 base unmatched. The CDR3 spells CASSQGLAGTNTGELFF. The CDR3 DNA sequence: TGTGCCAGCAGCCAAGGACTAGCGGGGACGAACACCGGGGAGCTGTTTTTT.

The sample holds a few counts of this clone. The rearrangement uses TRBV9 and TRBJ2-1, with D possibly matching TRBD2 (6 bases). CDR3 length: 14 residues. Germline V lookup: CDR1 SGDLS, CDR2 YYNGEE. V was cut by 0 bases and J by 5 bases, with 9 bases left in between. CDR3 sequence: CASSVDGGNNEQFF. The CDR3, as DNA: TGTGCCAGCAGCGTAGATGGAGGGAACAATGAGCAGTTCTTC.